Below are 29 T cell receptor beta chains sequenced from a single sample in a study of graft-versus-host responses after intestinal transplantation. Their cognate antigens are unknown. This table comes from immunoSEQ multiplex PCR, and its TCRdb copy is limited to in-frame clones, with some not included. The profile shows about 90,000 clones, about nine tenths of them singletons. Sequencing used unstimulated CD4+ T cells sorted from spleen or lymph node cells, obtained before intestinal transplant. These receptors were collected from a human donor who received an intestinal transplant.

V is TRBV5-1 and J is TRBJ2-3; TRBD2 matches 9 bases. From germline, CDR1 is SGHRS and CDR2 YFSETQ. The CDR3 sequence is 16 residues long. After removal of 4 bases from V and 2 bases from J, the junction contained 8 bases not matched to a gene. The CDR3 loop is CASSPQAGGLTDTQYF. The CDR3 DNA reads TGCGCCAGCAGCCCTCAAGCGGGAGGCCTCACAGATACGCAGTATTTT.

The chain employs TRBV7-3 and TRBJ2-1; 7 bases match TRBD2. The trim removed 2 bases at V and 8 bases at J, leaving 12 bases unmatched. CDR1 SGHTA and CDR2 FQGTGA come from the germline V gene. This CDR3 has 16 residues. CDR3 in amino acids: CASSLGRAGGDDEQFF. The DNA of the CDR3 is TGTGCCAGCAGCTTAGGGAGGGCCGGGGGAGACGATGAGCAGTTCTTC.

The V and J genes are TRBV6-1 and TRBJ1-2; 8 bases map to TRBD1. The CDR3 extends over 12 amino acids. With V trimmed by 7 bases and J by 5 bases, 3 bases remained unmatched. Germline V gives CDR1 MNHNS, CDR2 SASEGT. CDR3 in amino acids: CASTRQGYGYTF. The CDR3 nucleotides are TGTGCCAGCACCAGACAGGGGTATGGCTACACCTTC.

CDR3 DNA: TGTGCCAGCAGCTTCCTCCTAGCGGGGGTTTCCGAGCAGTACTTC. It encodes CASSFLLAGVSEQYF. The rearrangement uses TRBV7-9 and TRBJ2-7; 10 nucleotides agree with TRBD2. CDR1 is SEHNR, CDR2 FQNEAQ, per germline (reference sequence). This CDR3 comprises 15 residues. The V and J ends lost 3 bases and 6 bases, in that order; junction bases with no gene match: 8.

This chain uses TRBV5-1 with TRBJ1-3; D remains ambiguous. Trimming pared 2 bases from V and 0 bases from J, leaving 9 bases between. Germline values: CDR1 SGHRS, CDR2 YFSETQ. The CDR3 spans 15 residues. The CDR3 protein is CASSFSGISGNTIYF. For the CDR3, the DNA is TGCGCCAGCAGCTTTAGCGGCATCTCTGGAAACACCATATATTTT. Full variable domain (rest looked up from reference TRBV5-1 and TRBJ1-3): KAGVTQTPRYLIKTRGQQVTLSCSPISGHRSVSWYQQTPGQGLQFLFEYFSETQRNKGNFPGRFSGRQFSNSRSEMNVSTLELGDSALYLCASSFSGISGNTIYFGEGSWLTVV.

The chain uses TRBV30 and TRBJ1-2; 9 positions agree with TRBD1. Germline loops: CDR1 GTSNPN, CDR2 SVGIG (reference sequence). The CDR3 contains 15 residues. The trim removed 0 bases at V and 5 bases at J, leaving 7 bases unmatched. The CDR3 nucleotides read TGTGCCTGGAGTGTCGTAATAGGGACAGGGTATGGCTACACCTTC. This sequence encodes CAWSVVIGTGYGYTF. Complete variable domain (other parts from reference TRBV30 and TRBJ1-2): SQTIHQWPATLVQPVGSPLSLECTVEGTSNPNLYWYRQAAGRGLQLLFYSVGIGQISSEVPQNLSASRPQDRQFILSSKKLLLSDSGFYLCAWSVVIGTGYGYTFGSGTRLTVV.

V gene TRBV7-8 combines with J gene TRBJ1-1; tentative D call: TRBD1 (6 bases). The V gene lost 5 bases and the J gene lost 0 bases, with 13 bases spanning the gap. Germline V gives CDR1 SGHVS, CDR2 FQNEAQ. The CDR3 extends over 15 amino acids. CDR3 residues: CASSRRGDLNTEAFF. The CDR3 DNA sequence: TGTGCCAGCAGCCGTAGGGGGGACCTGAACACTGAAGCTTTCTTT.

The chain joins TRBV5-1 to TRBJ1-1, with D perhaps TRBD1 (6 bases). The CDR3 loop spans 15 amino acids. V gave up 4 bases and J gave up 2 bases, with 15 bases separating them. The germline CDR1 and CDR2 sequences are SGHRS and YFSETQ. CDR3 sequence: CASSRGPGENTEAFF. DNA for the CDR3: TGCGCCAGCAGCCGGGGGCCCGGGGAAAACACTGAAGCTTTCTTT.

The gene calls are TRBV19 and TRBJ2-1; the D call may be TRBD1 or TRBD2 (10 bases each). The V end lost 5 bases, the J end lost 6 bases, and 32 bases lay between the germline ends. CDR1 LNHDA and CDR2 SQIVND come from the germline V gene (reference sequence). The CDR3 is made up of 20 amino acids. The CDR3 sequence is CASSGRTGGSGRARFNEQFF. CDR3 DNA sequence: TGTGCCAGTAGTGGGAGGACAGGGGGAAGCGGGAGGGCCAGGTTCAATGAGCAGTTCTTC.

The V call is TRBV19, the J call TRBJ1-5; unclear D gene. Germline values: CDR1 LNHDA, CDR2 SQIVND (reference sequence). The CDR3 extends over 15 amino acids. V was clipped by 5 bases and J by 1 base, with 12 bases between them. In DNA form, the CDR3 reads TGTGCCAGTAGTCTTTTCCACGGAAGCAATCAGCCCCAGCATTTT. Translating gives CASSLFHGSNQPQHF.

This clone has only one observation. The chain links TRBV18 to TRBJ2-6, with 8 bases identical to TRBD1. This CDR3 has 17 amino acids. The V segment lost 6 bases and the J segment 0 bases; nucleotides outside the gene matches: 7. CDR1 KGHSH and CDR2 LQKENI come from the germline V gene. CDR3 loop: CASSRTGTGSGANVLTF. CDR3 DNA sequence: TGTGCCAGCTCGCGGACAGGGACAGGCTCTGGGGCCAACGTCCTGACTTTC.

This chain connects TRBV19 to TRBJ1-5; tentative D call: TRBD1 (5 bases). Trimming shortened V by 7 bases and J by 4 bases, and 17 bases separated the two germline ends. Germline assignment: CDR1 LNHDA and CDR2 SQIVND (reference sequence). This CDR3 is 15 amino acids long. The CDR3 region has the DNA TGTGCCAGTATCCCCCAACCGGGGCCAAATCAGCCCCAGCATTTT. Translation: CASIPQPGPNQPQHF.

This clone was detected once. This sequence joins TRBV4-2 and TRBJ2-3; 10 bases are shared with TRBD2. The CDR3 contains 16 residues. Per germline, CDR1 LGHNA and CDR2 YNFKEQ. V trimming: 3 bases; J trimming: 0 bases; junction bases outside the gene matches: 3. CDR3 in DNA: TGTGCCAGCAGCCATGTGACTAGCGGGAGCACAGATACGCAGTATTTT. Translation gives CASSHVTSGSTDTQYF.

The chain joins TRBV4-2 to TRBJ1-2; 7 positions match TRBD1. Germline assignment: CDR1 LGHNA and CDR2 YNFKEQ. The CDR3 is 15 residues long. J was trimmed by 5 bases and V by 3 bases; bases with no gene match: 9. The CDR3, as DNA: TGTGCCAGCAGCCAGGGTGGACAGGTCCAATATGGCTACACCTTC. It translates to CASSQGGQVQYGYTF.

This clone has a single count. The chain recombines TRBV28 with TRBJ2-1; D is perhaps TRBD2 (6 bases). Germline loops: CDR1 MDHEN, CDR2 SYDVKM. Trimming left V 4 bases short and J 0 bases short, with 22 bases between. The CDR3 has 19 residues. The CDR3 sequence is CASSSSGIGAGLSYNEQFF. CDR3 bases: TGTGCCAGCAGTTCAAGCGGTATAGGGGCGGGGCTCTCCTACAATGAGCAGTTCTTC.

This chain uses TRBV5-4 with TRBJ1-5; maybe TRBD1 (6 bases). Germline assignment: CDR1 SGHNT and CDR2 YYREEE (reference sequence). V lost 3 bases, J lost 3 bases, and 10 bases lay in between. The CDR3 is made up of 14 amino acids. The CDR3 sequence is CASSYTGINQPQHF. The CDR3, as DNA: TGTGCCAGCAGCTACACAGGGATCAATCAGCCCCAGCATTTT.

This clone came up once. The rearrangement links TRBV11-2 to TRBJ2-7; no reliable D call. Trimming removed 1 base at V and 6 bases at J, with 4 bases between. Germline assignment: CDR1 SGHAT and CDR2 FQNNGV. CDR3 length equals 11 residues. This chain's CDR3 is CASSLALEQYF. For the CDR3, the DNA is TGTGCCAGCAGCTTAGCCCTCGAGCAGTACTTC.

As to this clone: At one of its ends the junction is not consistent with the germline gene, which may arise from a read error. Here the CDR3 DNA reads TGTGCCAGCAGTTTGGGGATCTCCTACGCGCAGTACTTC. Translation: CASSLGISYAQYF. The chain carries TRBV27 and TRBJ2-7; D uncertain. Germline lookup yields CDR1 MNHEY and CDR2 SMNVEV (reference sequence). CDR3 size: 13 residues.

V gene TRBV21-1 combines with J gene TRBJ2-5. The J call may be wrong; the DNA end is better matched by TRBJ2-7. TRBV21-1 is marked as a pseudogene. This CDR3 is 17 amino acids long. CDR3 amino acids: CASSKDSLPGRNYEQYF. The CDR3 DNA reads TGTGCCAGCAGCAAAGATTCACTACCAGGCCGAAACTACGAGCAGTACTTC.

V and J are TRBV5-1 and TRBJ1-5; TRBD1 matches 10 bases. V shed 4 bases and J 5 bases; nucleotides not matched to a gene: 9. This CDR3 spans 16 amino acids. Looked up from germline, CDR1 is SGHRS and CDR2 is YFSETQ. As DNA, the CDR3 is TGCGCCAGCAGCCGATACCGGGACAGGGGTCATCAGCCCCAGCATTTT. Its protein product is CASSRYRDRGHQPQHF.

J is TRBJ2-3 and V is TRBV18; 7 positions match TRBD2. Germline assignment: CDR1 KGHSH and CDR2 LQKENI. This CDR3 spans 17 amino acids. With V trimmed by 0 bases and J by 7 bases, 13 bases remained unmatched. This CDR3 is CASSPPQAGDALHTQYF. The CDR3 DNA reads as TGTGCCAGCTCACCACCGCAGGCGGGAGACGCACTTCATACGCAGTATTTT.

This sequence joins TRBV5-1 and TRBJ2-1, with D perhaps TRBD2 (6 bases). V lost 2 bases, J lost 3 bases, and 15 bases lay in between. The CDR3 has 16 residues. The germline V gene has CDR1 SGHRS and CDR2 YFSETQ. The CDR3 bases are TGCGCCAGCAGCTTAGGGGCGCGGGAAGTCTACAATGAGCAGTTCTTC. Protein: CASSLGAREVYNEQFF.

This chain links TRBV10-3 with TRBJ2-4; TRBD1 agrees at 8 bases. Germline CDR1 and CDR2: ENHRY and SYGVKD. Trimming cost V 0 bases and J 7 bases; bases outside gene matches: 14. CDR3 length: 18 residues. CDR3 sequence: CAISESDRVSALRNIQYF. The CDR3 region has the DNA TGTGCCATCAGTGAGTCGGACAGGGTGAGCGCTCTAAGGAACATTCAGTACTTC.

The chain joins TRBV6-4 to TRBJ1-2, with TRBD1 matching over 10 bases. V was pared by 6 bases and J by 5 bases, with 6 bases of the junction left unmatched. Germline CDR1 reads MRHNA; CDR2 reads SNTAGT. The CDR3 has 14 amino acids. The CDR3 nucleotides read TGTGCCAGCAGAGCAGGGACAGGGGCATATGGCTACACCTTC. Translated, it gives CASRAGTGAYGYTF.

The J gene is TRBJ2-1, the V gene TRBV2; D gene uncertain. This CDR3 is built from 13 residues. V was clipped by 6 bases and J by 2 bases, with 8 bases between them. Germline V gives CDR1 SNHLY, CDR2 FYNNEI. The CDR3 sequence is CASRNSPYNEQFF. DNA of the CDR3: TGTGCCAGCAGAAATAGCCCCTACAATGAGCAGTTCTTC.

This chain links TRBV29-1 with TRBJ2-7, with 8 nucleotides matching TRBD2. The CDR3 runs to 13 residues. With V trimmed by 6 bases and J by 1 base, 5 bases remained unmatched. Germline V gene sequence: CDR1 SQVTM, CDR2 ANQGSEA. CDR3 protein: CSVRAGVSYEQYF. The CDR3 DNA sequence: TGCAGCGTCAGAGCGGGAGTTTCCTACGAGCAGTACTTC.

The chain employs TRBV9 and TRBJ2-5; D is ambiguous. With 2 bases removed from V and 5 bases from J, the gap between germline ends came to 10 bases. The CDR3 is 13 residues long. Germline V gives CDR1 SGDLS, CDR2 YYNGEE. The CDR3 spells CASSVAAWETQYF. The CDR3 DNA is TGTGCCAGCAGCGTCGCGGCCTGGGAGACCCAGTACTTC.

This clone was found once. The chain recombines TRBV28 with TRBJ1-5; D gene uncertain. The V and J ends lost 4 bases and 4 bases respectively, with 11 bases between them. The germline gives CDR1 MDHEN, CDR2 SYDVKM. CDR3 length: 14 residues. In DNA form, the CDR3 reads TGTGCCAGCAGTTATATGAGGACTAATCAGCCCCAGCATTTT. It specifies CASSYMRTNQPQHF.

J is TRBJ2-1 and V is TRBV25-1; TRBD2 matches 7 bases. The germline V gene encodes CDR1 MGHDK and CDR2 SYGVNS. This CDR3 is built from 15 residues. V shed 5 bases and J 5 bases; nucleotides not matched to a gene: 9. CDR3 amino acids: CASSSAGVGHNEQFF. The CDR3 DNA reads TGTGCCAGCAGTTCGGCGGGAGTAGGACACAATGAGCAGTTCTTC.